The entry below gives a single T cell receptor beta chain sequence along with its context. This clone was detected only once. Which antigen it targets is not known. The sample holds no much larger clone one base away, and base qualities are not on file. This sample is drawn from a study of radiotherapy plus CTLA-4 blockade in lung cancer (dated by TCRdb to about 2018). Regarding the study in general: Among the enrolled patients, 15% to 20% had an objective response, and roughly 30% reached disease control.

Overall results and qualifications from the work: After treatment with radiotherapy and ipilimumab, TCR clones that originated in tumors expanded in peripheral blood. Increased serum interferon-beta after radiation, together with early dynamic changes in blood T cell clones, were reported to be the strongest predictors of response.

The study evaluated CTLA-4 blockade (ipilimumab) given together with focal radiation therapy in patients who had chemo-refractory metastatic non-small-cell lung cancer. Inclusive of the bounding cysteine and phenylalanine, the CDR3 is 15 residues long. CDR3 DNA is the only sequence kept; it has 45 bases, read in frame from the first base. Sequences SGHRS (CDR1) and YFSETQ (CDR2) are obtained from the germline V gene. V is trimmed back by 4 bases and J by 2 bases, and the junction contains 5 bases that no gene match accounts for. Libraries came from the immunoSEQ multiplex PCR assay. What TCRdb holds here is the immuneACCESS table cut down to in-frame rearrangements. Part of the clones is not present; checked against another copy, under half of the missing clones reflect an unresolved V gene, and the others are unexplained. For this sample the table gives 85,000 to 90,000 clones, of which around 84% were detected only once. The ten largest clones add up to around 15% of the sample.

The sequenced sample was peripheral blood, obtained from a patient treated with radiotherapy plus ipilimumab. The sequence was obtained from a human donor with non-small cell lung cancer that progressed on radiotherapy plus ipilimumab. The chain joins TRBV5-1 to TRBJ2-1; TRBD1 aligns with 8 central bases. The CDR3 region has the sequence CASSPGQGPYNEQFF. The sequenced DNA is TGCGCCAGCAGCCCTGGACAGGGTCCCTACAATGAGCAGTTCTTC.